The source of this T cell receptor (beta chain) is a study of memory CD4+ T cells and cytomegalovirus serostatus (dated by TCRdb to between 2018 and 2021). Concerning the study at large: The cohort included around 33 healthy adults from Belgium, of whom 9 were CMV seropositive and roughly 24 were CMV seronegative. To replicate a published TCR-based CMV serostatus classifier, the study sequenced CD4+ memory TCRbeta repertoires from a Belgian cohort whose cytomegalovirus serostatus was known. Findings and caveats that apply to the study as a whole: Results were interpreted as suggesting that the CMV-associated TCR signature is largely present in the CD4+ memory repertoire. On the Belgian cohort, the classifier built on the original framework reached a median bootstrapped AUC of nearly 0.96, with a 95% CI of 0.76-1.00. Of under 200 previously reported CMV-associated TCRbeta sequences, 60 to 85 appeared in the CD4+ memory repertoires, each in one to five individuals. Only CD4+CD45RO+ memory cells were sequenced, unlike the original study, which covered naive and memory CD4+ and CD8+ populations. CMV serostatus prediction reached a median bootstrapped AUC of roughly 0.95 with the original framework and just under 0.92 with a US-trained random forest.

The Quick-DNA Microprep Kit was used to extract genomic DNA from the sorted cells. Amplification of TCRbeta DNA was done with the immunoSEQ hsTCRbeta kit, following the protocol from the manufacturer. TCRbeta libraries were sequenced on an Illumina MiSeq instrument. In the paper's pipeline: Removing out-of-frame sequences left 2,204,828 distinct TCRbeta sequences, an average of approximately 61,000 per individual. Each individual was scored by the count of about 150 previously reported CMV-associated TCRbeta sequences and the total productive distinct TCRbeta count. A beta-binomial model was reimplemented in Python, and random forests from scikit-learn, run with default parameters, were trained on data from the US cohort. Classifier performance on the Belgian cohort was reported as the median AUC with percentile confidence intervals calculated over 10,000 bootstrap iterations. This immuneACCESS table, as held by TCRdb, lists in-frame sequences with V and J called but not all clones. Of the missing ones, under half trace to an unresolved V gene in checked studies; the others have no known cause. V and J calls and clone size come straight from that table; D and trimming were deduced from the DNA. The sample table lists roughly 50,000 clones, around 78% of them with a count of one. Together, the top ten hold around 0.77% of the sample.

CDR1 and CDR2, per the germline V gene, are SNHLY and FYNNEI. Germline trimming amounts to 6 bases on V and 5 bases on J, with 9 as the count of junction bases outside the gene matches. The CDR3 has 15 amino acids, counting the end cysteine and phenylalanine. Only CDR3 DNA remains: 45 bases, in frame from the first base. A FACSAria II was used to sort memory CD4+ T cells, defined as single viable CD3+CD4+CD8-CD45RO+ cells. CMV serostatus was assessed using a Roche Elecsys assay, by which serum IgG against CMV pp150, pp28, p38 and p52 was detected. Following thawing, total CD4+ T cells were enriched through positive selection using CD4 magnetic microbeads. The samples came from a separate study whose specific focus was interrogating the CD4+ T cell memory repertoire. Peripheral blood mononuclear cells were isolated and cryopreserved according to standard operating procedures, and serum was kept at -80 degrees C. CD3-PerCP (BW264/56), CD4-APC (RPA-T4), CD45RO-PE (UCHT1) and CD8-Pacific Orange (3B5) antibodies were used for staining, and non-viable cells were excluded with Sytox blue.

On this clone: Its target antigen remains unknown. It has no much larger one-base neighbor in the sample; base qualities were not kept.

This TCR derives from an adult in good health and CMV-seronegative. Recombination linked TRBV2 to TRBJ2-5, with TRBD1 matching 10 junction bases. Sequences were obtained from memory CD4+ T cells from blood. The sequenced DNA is TGTGCCAGCAGAGCCGACAGGGGGCGTTCCGAGACCCAGTACTTC. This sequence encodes CASRADRGRSETQYF. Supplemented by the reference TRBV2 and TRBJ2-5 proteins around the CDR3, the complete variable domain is EPEVTQTPSHQVTQMGQEVILRCVPISNHLYFYWYRQILGQKVEFLVSFYNNEISEKSEIFDDQFSVERPDGSNFTLKIRSTKLEDSAMYFCASRADRGRSETQYFGPGTRLLVL.